This T cell receptor beta chain was sequenced during a study of OX40 agonist ivuxolimab in advanced cancers. Repertoires were generated with immunoSEQ multiplex PCR, while TCRdb's copy carries only in-frame clones and drops some. Here the sample spans some 9,800 clones, roughly 70% being singletons. The CDR3 extends over 14 amino acids. With V trimmed by 4 bases and J by 9 bases, 7 bases remained unmatched. Germline CDR1 WSHSY, CDR2 SAAADI. The receptor comes from an adult with an advanced solid tumor such as melanoma, head and neck, liver or kidney cancer. This chain joins TRBV10-2 and TRBJ2-7; TRBD2 matches at 12 bases. The sample here was CD4+ or CD8+ T cells sorted from blood, taken in a trial of the OX40 agonist ivuxolimab. CDR3: CASSGASGRDWQYF. Here the CDR3 DNA reads TGCGCCAGCAGTGGGGCTAGCGGGAGGGATTGGCAGTACTTC.